What follows is one T cell receptor (beta chain) and its context. Per the authors' pipeline: Researchers report that nucleated cell counts were estimated from reference gene primer amplification. The method was immunoSEQ multiplex PCR; TCRdb's version includes in-frame clones alone and lacks a portion of them. V and J calls plus clone size are reproduced from that table; the DNA served to infer D and trimming. The sample shows approximately 150,000 clones, under 90% of them seen only once. With 10 bases clipped from V and 4 bases from J, the junction kept 9 bases outside the gene matches. The CDR3 has 13 residues. Germline-derived CDR1 and CDR2 are LNHDA and SQIVND (reference sequence). This sample is part of a study of blood T cell repertoires in COVID-19. Study details: Samples representing acute and convalescent COVID-19 were sourced from the United States, Italy and Spain. Sample material is recorded as cDNA or gDNA derived from T cells, B-cell-depleted T cells, or PBMCs.

Sequencing was done on a sample of peripheral blood. This sequence joins TRBV19 and TRBJ1-1; TRBD1 matches at 7 bases. The sequence came from a human donor in a cohort sampled during active COVID-19. DNA of the CDR3: TGTGCCACGCGCGAGACAGGGATCACTGAAGCTTTCTTT. This sequence encodes CATRETGITEAFF.